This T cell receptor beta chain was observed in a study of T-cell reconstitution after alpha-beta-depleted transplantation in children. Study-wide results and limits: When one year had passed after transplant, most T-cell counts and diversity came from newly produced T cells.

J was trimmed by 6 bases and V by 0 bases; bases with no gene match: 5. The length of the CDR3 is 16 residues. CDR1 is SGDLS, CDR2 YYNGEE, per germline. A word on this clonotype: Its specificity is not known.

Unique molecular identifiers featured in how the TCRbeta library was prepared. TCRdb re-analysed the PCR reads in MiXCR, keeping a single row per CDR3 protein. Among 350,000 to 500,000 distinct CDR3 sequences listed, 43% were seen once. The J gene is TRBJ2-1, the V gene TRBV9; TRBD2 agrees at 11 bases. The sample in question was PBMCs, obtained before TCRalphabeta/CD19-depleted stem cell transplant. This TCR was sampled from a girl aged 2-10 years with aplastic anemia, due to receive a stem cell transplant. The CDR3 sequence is CASSVVASGGFNEQFF. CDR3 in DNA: TGTGCCAGCAGCGTAGTGGCTAGCGGGGGGTTCAATGAGCAGTTCTTC.